This TCR beta chain originates from a study of neoadjuvant anti-PD-1 for oral cavity cancer. V was trimmed by 4 bases and J by 4 bases, leaving 9 bases between them. CDR1 is SNHLY, CDR2 FYNNEI, per germline. The CDR3 length is 13 residues. This sample's time point: after neoadjuvant nivolumab, at surgical resection. The patients had HPV-negative, locally advanced oral cavity squamous cell carcinoma. Assay: immunoSEQ multiplex PCR; the TCRdb copy retains only in-frame clones and omits some. Among over 60,000 clones listed, about nine tenths were seen once. The clonotype comes from a person between 40 and 85 years old with oral cavity squamous cell carcinoma. The rearrangement links TRBV2 to TRBJ2-3; no firm D call. Specimen: PBMCs, collected after nivolumab (anti-PD-1) treatment. This CDR3 reads CASSVSLPDTQYF. CDR3 sequence (DNA): TGTGCCAGCAGTGTAAGTCTCCCAGATACGCAGTATTTT.